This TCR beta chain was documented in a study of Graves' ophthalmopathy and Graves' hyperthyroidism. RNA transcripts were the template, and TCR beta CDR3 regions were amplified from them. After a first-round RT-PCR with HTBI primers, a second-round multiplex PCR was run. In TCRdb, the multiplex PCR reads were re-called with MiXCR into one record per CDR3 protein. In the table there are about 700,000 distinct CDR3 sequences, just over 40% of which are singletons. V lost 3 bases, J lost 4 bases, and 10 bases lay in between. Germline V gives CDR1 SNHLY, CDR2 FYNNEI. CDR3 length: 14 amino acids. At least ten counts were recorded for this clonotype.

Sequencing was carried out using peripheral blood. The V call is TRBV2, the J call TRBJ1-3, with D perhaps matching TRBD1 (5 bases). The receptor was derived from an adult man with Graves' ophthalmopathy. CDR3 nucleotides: TGTGCCAGCAGTGAGGCCGGGGGAGGAAACACCATATATTTT. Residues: CASSEAGGGNTIYF.